The 8 T cell receptor beta chains presented below share a single source sample, sequenced in a study of shared clonotypes between healthy human individuals (dated by TCRdb to the early 2020s). Libraries were built with the immunoSEQ multiplex PCR assay. This immuneACCESS table, as held by TCRdb, lists in-frame sequences with V and J called but not all clones. Of the missing ones, under half trace to an unresolved V gene in checked studies; the others have no known cause. The sample profile shows over a million clones; approximately 98% of them were found once. About 0.4% of the sample comes from the top ten. The sequenced sample was naive CD4+ T cells sorted from blood. What the cell subset or site label conveys for this sample: CD45RA+ positively selected. The receptors originated from a young man in good health.

The table lists this clone with a count of one. The rearrangement links TRBV5-1 to TRBJ2-1; no firm D call. There are 15 residues in the CDR3. Looked up from germline, CDR1 is SGHRS and CDR2 is YFSETQ. Trimming cost V 1 base and J 5 bases, with 13 bases left between them. CDR3 in amino acids: CASSLRPGAHNEQFF. DNA for the CDR3: TGCGCCAGCAGCTTGCGGCCAGGTGCTCACAATGAGCAGTTCTTC. Full variable domain (missing parts from reference TRBV5-1 and TRBJ2-1): KAGVTQTPRYLIKTRGQQVTLSCSPISGHRSVSWYQQTPGQGLQFLFEYFSETQRNKGNFPGRFSGRQFSNSRSEMNVSTLELGDSALYLCASSLRPGAHNEQFFGPGTRLTVL.

This chain links TRBV28 with TRBJ1-5; 8 positions match TRBD1. J lost 6 bases, V lost 3 bases, and 4 bases had no gene match. Looked up from germline, CDR1 is MDHEN and CDR2 is SYDVKM. The CDR3 length is 14 residues. This CDR3 reads CASSFQQGGQPQHF. CDR3 bases: TGTGCCAGCAGTTTCCAACAGGGGGGTCAGCCCCAGCATTTT.

This clone appeared a few times. The sample contains more than one DNA sequence encoding this CDR3. The chain carries TRBV6-5 and TRBJ1-5, with 7 bases aligning to TRBD1. The junction had 0 bases not matched to a gene; V was cut back by 6 bases and J by 1 base. The germline V gene has CDR1 MNHEY and CDR2 SVGAGI. The CDR3 spans 13 residues. CDR3 in DNA: TGTGCCAGCAGACAGGGGAGCAATCAGCCCCAGCATTTT. Translating it yields CASRQGSNQPQHF.

The J gene is TRBJ2-3, the V gene TRBV7-9, with D maybe TRBD1 (6 bases). Deletions cut 5 bases from V and 3 bases from J, with 12 bases between. The CDR3 has 14 amino acids. In germline, CDR1 is SEHNR, CDR2 FQNEAQ (reference sequence). This CDR3 reads CASSLQGGTDTQYF. As DNA, the CDR3 is TGTGCCAGCAGCCTACAGGGTGGAACAGATACGCAGTATTTT.

This chain links TRBV6-1 with TRBJ2-7; D gene unclear. The CDR3 extends over 13 amino acids. The V and J ends lost 3 bases and 3 bases respectively, with 9 bases between them. The germline CDR1 and CDR2 sequences are MNHNS and SASEGT. In nucleotides, the CDR3 is TGTGCCAGCAGTGACCCGGCTGGCTACGAGCAGTACTTC. Translating gives CASSDPAGYEQYF.

The V gene is TRBV6-4, the J gene TRBJ2-3; a possible D gene is TRBD2 (5 bases). The CDR3 covers 16 residues. Germline-derived CDR1 and CDR2 are MRHNA and SNTAGT. V was clipped by 0 bases and J by 1 base, with 11 bases between them. The CDR3 is CASSDSRDLGTDTQYF. The CDR3, as DNA: TGTGCCAGCAGTGACTCGAGGGATCTCGGCACAGATACGCAGTATTTT.

The chain is built from TRBV5-1 and TRBJ2-4; no reliable D call. Trimming removed 0 bases at V and 0 bases at J, with 22 bases between. The germline CDR1 and CDR2 sequences are SGHRS and YFSETQ. CDR3 size: 20 residues. The CDR3, as DNA: TGCGCCAGCAGCTTGGTATCACTACACGCCTCTCCCTTAGCCAAAAACATTCAGTACTTC. This translates into CASSLVSLHASPLAKNIQYF.

V and J are TRBV29-1 and TRBJ2-5; D might be TRBD1 (6 bases). The CDR3 loop spans 13 amino acids. Looked up from germline, CDR1 is SQVTM and CDR2 is ANQGSEA. V gave up 6 bases and J gave up 1 base, with 12 bases separating them. This CDR3 is CSVRGTIQETQYF. CDR3 DNA: TGCAGCGTGAGGGGGACAATCCAAGAGACCCAGTACTTC.